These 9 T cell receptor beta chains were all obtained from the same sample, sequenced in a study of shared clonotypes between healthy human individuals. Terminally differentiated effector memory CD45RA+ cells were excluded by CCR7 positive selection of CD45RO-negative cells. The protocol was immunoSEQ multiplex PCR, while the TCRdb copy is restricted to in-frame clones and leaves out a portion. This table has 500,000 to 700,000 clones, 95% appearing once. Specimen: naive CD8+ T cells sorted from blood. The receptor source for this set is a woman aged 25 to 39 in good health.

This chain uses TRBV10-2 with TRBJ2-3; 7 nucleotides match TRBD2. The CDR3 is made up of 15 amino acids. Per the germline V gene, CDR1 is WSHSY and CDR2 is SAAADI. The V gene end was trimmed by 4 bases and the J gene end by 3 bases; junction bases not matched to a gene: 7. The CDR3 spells CASSAVASGTDTQYF. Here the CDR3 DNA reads TGCGCCAGCAGTGCCGTGGCTAGCGGTACAGATACGCAGTATTTT.

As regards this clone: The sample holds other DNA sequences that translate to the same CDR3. CDR3 bases: TGTGCCAGCAGTTCGACAGGCCTCTATGGCTACACCTTC. It encodes CASSSTGLYGYTF. The rearrangement uses TRBV27 and TRBJ1-2, with D maybe TRBD1 (6 bases). This CDR3 has 13 residues. Germline CDR1 MNHEY, CDR2 SMNVEV (reference sequence). Trimming removed 4 bases from V and 4 bases from J, with 10 bases in between.

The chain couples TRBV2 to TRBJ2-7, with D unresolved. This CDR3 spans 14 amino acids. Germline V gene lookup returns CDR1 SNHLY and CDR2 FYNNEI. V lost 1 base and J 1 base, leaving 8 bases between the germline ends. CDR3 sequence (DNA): TGTGCCAGCAGTGAAGTTCCAGGATCCTACGAGCAGTACTTC. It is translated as CASSEVPGSYEQYF. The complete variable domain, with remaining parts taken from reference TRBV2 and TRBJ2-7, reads EPEVTQTPSHQVTQMGQEVILRCVPISNHLYFYWYRQILGQKVEFLVSFYNNEISEKSEIFDDQFSVERPDGSNFTLKIRSTKLEDSAMYFCASSEVPGSYEQYFGPGTRLTVT.

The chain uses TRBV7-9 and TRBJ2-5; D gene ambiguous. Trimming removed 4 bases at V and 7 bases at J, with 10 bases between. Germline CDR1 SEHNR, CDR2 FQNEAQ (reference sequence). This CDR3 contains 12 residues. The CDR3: CASSSIVGTQYF. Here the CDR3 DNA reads TGTGCCAGCAGCTCAATCGTGGGGACCCAGTACTTC.

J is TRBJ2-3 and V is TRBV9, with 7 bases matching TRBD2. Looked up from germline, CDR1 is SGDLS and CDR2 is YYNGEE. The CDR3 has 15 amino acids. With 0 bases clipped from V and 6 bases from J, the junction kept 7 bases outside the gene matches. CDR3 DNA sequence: TGTGCCAGCAGCGTAGGGGACTACATGGCGGATACGCAGTATTTT. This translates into CASSVGDYMADTQYF.

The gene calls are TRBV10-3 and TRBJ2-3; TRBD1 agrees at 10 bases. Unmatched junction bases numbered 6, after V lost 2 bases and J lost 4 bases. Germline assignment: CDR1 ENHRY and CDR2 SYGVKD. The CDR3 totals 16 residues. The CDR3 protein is CAISETSGQGPDTQYF. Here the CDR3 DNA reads TGTGCCATCAGTGAGACATCGGGACAGGGGCCAGATACGCAGTATTTT.

In nucleotides, the CDR3 is TGTGCCAGCAGCGTAGTTGACAGGGGACGCGAGCAGTACTTC. Amino acids: CASSVVDRGREQYF. The chain has TRBV9 and TRBJ2-7, with 8 positions matching TRBD1. Germline lookup yields CDR1 SGDLS and CDR2 YYNGEE. CDR3 length: 14 amino acids. Trimming removed 0 bases from V and 6 bases from J; junction bases left unmatched: 5. Full variable domain (missing parts from reference TRBV9 and TRBJ2-7): DSGVTQTPKHLITATGQRVTLRCSPRSGDLSVYWYQQSLDQGLQFLIQYYNGEERAKGNILERFSAQQFPDLHSELNLSSLELGDSALYFCASSVVDRGREQYFGPGTRLTVT.

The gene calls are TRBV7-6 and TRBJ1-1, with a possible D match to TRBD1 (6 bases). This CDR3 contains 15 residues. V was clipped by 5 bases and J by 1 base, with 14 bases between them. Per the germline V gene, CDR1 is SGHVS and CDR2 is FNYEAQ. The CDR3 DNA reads TGTGCCAGCAGCAACCGACAGGAGAGGAACACTGAAGCTTTCTTT. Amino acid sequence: CASSNRQERNTEAFF.

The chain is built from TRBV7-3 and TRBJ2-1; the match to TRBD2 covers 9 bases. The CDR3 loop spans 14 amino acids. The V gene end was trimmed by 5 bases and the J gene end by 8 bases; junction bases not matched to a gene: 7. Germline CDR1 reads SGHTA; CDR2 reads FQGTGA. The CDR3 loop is CASSPGVAGDEQFF. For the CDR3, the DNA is TGTGCCAGCAGCCCCGGGGTAGCGGGAGATGAGCAGTTCTTC.